The source of this TCR beta chain is a study of blood T cell repertoires in COVID-19. The germline V and J ends were trimmed by 1 base and 0 bases, with 19 bases remaining between them. CDR3 length: 18 amino acids. CDR1 MNHEY and CDR2 SMNVEV come from the germline V gene (reference sequence). TCRdb's table, derived via immunoSEQ multiplex PCR, lists solely in-frame clones and lacks some. The sample carries approximately 100,000 clones, approximately 85% recorded once. The TCR originated in a human donor in a cohort sampled during active COVID-19. Sequenced input: peripheral blood. The chain combines TRBV27 with TRBJ2-7; D remains ambiguous. The CDR3 DNA follows: TGTGCCAGCAGTTTATACGCAGAGGTGGTCAAGCTCTCCTACGAGCAGTACTTC. This sequence encodes CASSLYAEVVKLSYEQYF.